The next 10 T cell receptor beta chains were all read from a single sample in a study of blood T cells in healthy people across ages. Next came a second PCR, run for about 7 to 12 cycles, which used a sample-barcoded 5' primer along with a J-beta primer mix. MiXCR was run by TCRdb on the 5' RACE reads, yielding one entry per CDR3 protein. The table has about 620,000 distinct CDR3 sequences, approximately 52% seen once. The sample comprised blood. These receptors all come from an elderly woman in good health.

This clonotype was observed a handful of times. At one of its ends the junction is not consistent with the germline gene, which may arise from a read error. This chain connects TRBV7-9 to TRBJ2-7; D unclear. The J call may be in error: the DNA end matches TRBJ2-5 better. The CDR3 runs 13 residues. Per the germline V gene, CDR1 is SEHNR and CDR2 is FQNEAQ (reference sequence). In DNA, the CDR3 is TGTGCCGGCAGCTTAGTAGTGGAGGAGACCCAGTACTTC. Translated, it gives CAGSLVVEETQYF.

This clonotype appeared a few times. V gene TRBV25-1 combines with J gene TRBJ1-1; 10 nucleotides agree with TRBD1. Trimming at V came to 1 base and at J to 9 bases, leaving 8 bases not matched to a gene. The CDR3 length is 15 residues. CDR1 and CDR2 (germline): MGHDK, SYGVNS. The CDR3 spells CASSESQGTGDQAFF. DNA for the CDR3: TGTGCCAGCAGTGAATCCCAAGGGACAGGGGATCAAGCTTTCTTT.

This clonotype was observed many times. This chain uses TRBV6-5 with TRBJ2-3; D is ambiguous. Germline V gives CDR1 MNHEY, CDR2 SVGAGI. The CDR3 runs 14 residues. V lost 2 bases to trimming and J lost 2 bases, with 8 bases between them. The CDR3, as DNA: TGTGCCAGCAGTTACGGGTCAAACACAGATACGCAGTATTTT. Its translation is CASSYGSNTDTQYF.

This clonotype was recorded many times. The V gene is TRBV20-1, the J gene TRBJ2-7; maybe TRBD2 (6 bases). This CDR3 region has 13 residues. Germline CDR1 and CDR2: DFQATT and SNEGSKA (reference sequence). The V and J ends lost 6 bases and 4 bases respectively, with 16 bases between them. DNA for the CDR3: TGCAGTGCCCAGGCGGCGGGACGTTACGAGCAGTACTTC. Translated: CSAQAAGRYEQYF.

The chain employs TRBV2 and TRBJ2-5; 7 nucleotides agree with TRBD2. Trimming at V came to 3 bases and at J to 5 bases, leaving 6 bases not matched to a gene. The CDR3 totals 14 residues. Germline lookup yields CDR1 SNHLY and CDR2 FYNNEI. The CDR3 bases are TGTGCCAGCAGTGATGGCGGGGGTAGGGAGACCCAGTACTTC. This codes for CASSDGGGRETQYF.

To note about this clonotype: Compared with germline, one end of the junction differs, possibly owing to a read error. The gene calls are TRBV4-3 and TRBJ2-1, with unresolved D. This CDR3 spans 13 amino acids. Germline values: CDR1 LGHNA, CDR2 YSLEER. CDR3: CASSQGSYNKQFF. The CDR3 DNA reads TGCGCCAGCAGCCAGGGTTCGTACAATAAGCAGTTCTTC.

This chain connects TRBV2 to TRBJ2-1; 8 bases line up with TRBD1. The CDR3 totals 14 residues. The V and J ends lost 6 bases and 6 bases, in that order; junction bases with no gene match: 7. Germline CDR1 reads SNHLY; CDR2 reads FYNNEI. CDR3 sequence (DNA): TGTGCCAGCAGCGCGGACAGGGTTAGCAATGAGCAGTTCTTC. Translation: CASSADRVSNEQFF.

This chain connects TRBV10-3 to TRBJ1-5; the D is unclear. Trimming pared 3 bases from V and 3 bases from J, leaving 12 bases between. Germline CDR1 and CDR2: ENHRY and SYGVKD. This CDR3 comprises 15 residues. The CDR3 region is CAISDHININQPQHF. The DNA of the CDR3 is TGTGCCATCAGTGACCATATAAACATCAATCAGCCCCAGCATTTT.

This clonotype was seen at least ten times. The J gene is TRBJ1-1, the V gene TRBV5-1; possible D gene TRBD1, 5 bases. Germline values: CDR1 SGHRS, CDR2 YFSETQ. V was clipped by 3 bases and J by 8 bases, with 14 bases between them. The CDR3 runs 13 residues. The CDR3 DNA sequence: TGCGCCAGCAGCTCCCGGGGCGCCTCAGAAGCTTTCTTT. Residues: CASSSRGASEAFF. Full variable domain (rest looked up from reference TRBV5-1 and TRBJ1-1): KAGVTQTPRYLIKTRGQQVTLSCSPISGHRSVSWYQQTPGQGLQFLFEYFSETQRNKGNFPGRFSGRQFSNSRSEMNVSTLELGDSALYLCASSSRGASEAFFGQGTRLTVV.

This clonotype was counted at least ten times. The chain uses TRBV12-3 or TRBV12-4 and TRBJ2-5; D not certain. V was pared by 6 bases and J by 0 bases, with 17 bases between. CDR3 size: 16 residues. This CDR3 is CASSQVPWIHQETQYF. DNA of the CDR3: TGTGCCAGCAGCCAAGTGCCCTGGATCCACCAAGAGACCCAGTACTTC.